The 18 T cell receptor beta chains below were found in one sample sequenced in a study of beta chain features in type 1 diabetes. All of the isolated RNA was reverse transcribed, so expressed TCRB transcripts were sequenced. Here immunoSEQ multiplex PCR was the method, and the copy in TCRdb shows in-frame clones only, minus some. The sample has fewer than 250,000 clones; roughly 15% are singletons. Sequencing was carried out using naive CD4+ T cells from blood. The receptors originated from a woman aged 40-49 years in good health.

There are a few counts of this clone. The chain recombines TRBV7-9 with TRBJ1-1; D gene unclear. Germline V gene lookup returns CDR1 SEHNR and CDR2 FQNEAQ (reference sequence). This CDR3 is 10 amino acids long. The V gene lost 11 bases and the J gene lost 8 bases, with 12 bases spanning the gap. CDR3 in DNA: TGTGCCGCGGGTACTGGAGAAGCTTTCTTT. It codes for CAAGTGEAFF. The variable domain in full, completed from reference TRBV7-9 and TRBJ1-1, reads DTGVSQNPRHKITKRGQNVTFRCDPISEHNRLYWYRQTLGQGPEFLTYFQNEAQLEKSRLLSDRFSAERPKGSFSTLEIQRTEQGDSAMYLCAAGTGEAFFGQGTRLTVV.

The J gene is TRBJ2-7, the V gene TRBV5-4; weak D call: TRBD1 (6 bases). Germline V gene lookup returns CDR1 SGHNT and CDR2 YYREEE (reference sequence). V was cut by 4 bases and J by 1 base, with 9 bases left in between. CDR3 size: 13 residues. Written as DNA, the CDR3 is TGTGCCAGCAGCATGGACAGTTCCTACGAGCAGTACTTC. Translation: CASSMDSSYEQYF.

This clone was observed a few times. The chain has TRBV19 and TRBJ2-5, with D hard to call. The CDR3 consists of 15 residues. V lost 4 bases, J lost 5 bases, and 17 bases lay in between. Germline V CDR1 and CDR2: LNHDA, SQIVND (reference sequence). DNA of the CDR3: TGTGCCAGTAGTACTCGACTCCTCCCGGCGGAGACCCAGTACTTC. It is translated as CASSTRLLPAETQYF.

The J gene is TRBJ2-5, the V gene TRBV20-1, with D unresolved. Trimming took off 6 bases at V and 5 bases at J, with 10 bases between the two ends. Germline CDR1 reads DFQATT; CDR2 reads SNEGSKA (reference sequence). The CDR3 contains 11 residues. The CDR3 coding sequence is TGCAGTGCCCAAGAGGCGGAGACCCAGTACTTC. This encodes CSAQEAETQYF.

This clone showed up just a few times. This rearrangement joins TRBV6-6 to TRBJ2-5; 10 bases agree with TRBD2. CDR1 is MNHNY and CDR2 is SVGAGI in the germline V gene (reference sequence). The CDR3 consists of 15 residues. V shed 5 bases and J 2 bases; nucleotides not matched to a gene: 5. CDR3 region: CASSAVAGGQETQYF. CDR3 DNA sequence: TGTGCCAGCAGTGCCGTAGCGGGGGGACAAGAGACCCAGTACTTC.

This chain joins TRBV18 and TRBJ2-6; 7 nucleotides line up with TRBD1. The V segment lost 8 bases and the J segment 0 bases; nucleotides outside the gene matches: 7. Germline CDR1 KGHSH, CDR2 LQKENI. The CDR3 is 16 residues long. CDR3 nucleotides: TGTGCCAGCCAGATGAGACAGGGCTCTGGGGCCAACGTCCTGACTTTC. Amino acids: CASQMRQGSGANVLTF.

This clone has just a few counts. The J gene is TRBJ2-7, the V gene TRBV6-1; 9 nucleotides agree with TRBD1. V trimming: 4 bases; J trimming: 7 bases; junction bases outside the gene matches: 11. CDR3 length: 15 residues. Germline lookup yields CDR1 MNHNS and CDR2 SASEGT. CDR3: CASSAVPGTGREQYF. The CDR3 bases are TGTGCCAGCAGTGCCGTCCCCGGGACAGGGAGGGAGCAGTACTTC.

The gene calls are TRBV11-2 and TRBJ2-3, with D perhaps matching TRBD1 (6 bases). Germline V lookup: CDR1 SGHAT, CDR2 FQNNGV. This CDR3 region has 13 residues. V was cut by 5 bases and J by 2 bases, with 8 bases left in between. The CDR3 protein is CASSGQYTDTQYF. The DNA of the CDR3 is TGTGCCAGCAGCGGACAGTACACAGATACGCAGTATTTT.

The chain is built from TRBV6-5 and TRBJ1-1; 8 bases align to TRBD1. Germline V lookup: CDR1 MNHEY, CDR2 SVGAGI. The CDR3 has 15 residues. After removal of 6 bases from V and 0 bases from J, the junction contained 6 bases not matched to a gene. CDR3 bases: TGTGCCAGCAGCCCCCTACAGGGGGTGAACACTGAAGCTTTCTTT. Its protein product is CASSPLQGVNTEAFF.

This chain links TRBV25-1 with TRBJ1-1; the match to TRBD1 covers 7 bases. Germline CDR1 MGHDK, CDR2 SYGVNS. The CDR3 spans 17 residues. The V segment lost 5 bases and the J segment 2 bases; nucleotides outside the gene matches: 14. CDR3 nucleotides: TGTGCCAGCAGTCGACCCCGACAGGGCATTGAAAACACTGAAGCTTTCTTT. This encodes CASSRPRQGIENTEAFF.

This clone was seen a handful of times. The chain carries TRBV2 and TRBJ1-4; 7 bases fit TRBD1. Germline CDR1 reads SNHLY; CDR2 reads FYNNEI. The CDR3 runs 15 residues. The J segment lost 7 bases and the V segment lost 8 bases, leaving 13 bases of the junction unmatched. The CDR3 sequence: CASREIQGIGEKLFF. In nucleotides, the CDR3 is TGTGCCAGCCGCGAAATACAGGGGATTGGTGAAAAACTGTTTTTT.

This clone was found a few times. Written as DNA, the CDR3 is TGTGCCAGCAGCTTAGGACAGGGCCTGGCTTTCTTT. Residues: CASSLGQGLAFF. The chain recombines TRBV7-9 with TRBJ1-1, with 7 bases matching TRBD1. This CDR3 comprises 12 residues. V dropped 1 base and J dropped 11; count of bases not matched to a gene: 4. The germline gives CDR1 SEHNR, CDR2 FQNEAQ (reference sequence). Filled out from reference TRBV7-9 and TRBJ1-1, the complete variable domain reads DTGVSQNPRHKITKRGQNVTFRCDPISEHNRLYWYRQTLGQGPEFLTYFQNEAQLEKSRLLSDRFSAERPKGSFSTLEIQRTEQGDSAMYLCASSLGQGLAFFGQGTRLTVV.

The chain has TRBV14 and TRBJ2-1; tentatively, D is TRBD2 (6 bases). CDR1 is SGHDN, CDR2 FVKESK, per germline. The CDR3 totals 17 residues. V was trimmed by 1 base and J by 3 bases, leaving 16 bases between them. The CDR3 here is CASSQGSGFLGYNEQFF. The CDR3 DNA is TGTGCCAGCAGCCAAGGAAGCGGGTTTCTCGGCTACAATGAGCAGTTCTTC. The full variable domain, rest sourced from reference TRBV14 and TRBJ2-1, is EAGVTQFPSHSVIEKGQTVTLRCDPISGHDNLYWYRRVMGKEIKFLLHFVKESKQDESGMPNNRFLAERTGGTYSTLKVQPAELEDSGVYFCASSQGSGFLGYNEQFFGPGTRLTVL.

The chain combines TRBV9 with TRBJ2-3; the match to TRBD2 covers 10 bases. V lost 5 bases to trimming and J lost 0 bases; unmatched junction nucleotides: 12. The CDR3 has 18 residues. The germline CDR1 and CDR2 sequences are SGDLS and YYNGEE. CDR3 region: CASRPWGLAGASTDTQYF. The CDR3 nucleotides read TGTGCCAGCAGGCCGTGGGGCCTAGCGGGGGCTAGCACAGATACGCAGTATTTT.

This clone was seen ten or more times. This chain uses TRBV29-1 with TRBJ2-3; weak D call: TRBD1 (5 bases). This CDR3 has 13 amino acids. The V end lost 5 bases, the J end lost 2 bases, and 11 bases lay between the germline ends. In germline, CDR1 is SQVTM, CDR2 ANQGSEA. The CDR3 DNA reads TGCAGCGTTTCAGGGCGGTACACAGATACGCAGTATTTT. This gives the protein CSVSGRYTDTQYF.

This clone was detected a few times. The chain links TRBV5-1 to TRBJ1-4; 10 bases match TRBD1. This CDR3 is built from 14 residues. The germline gives CDR1 SGHRS, CDR2 YFSETQ. The junction had 3 bases not matched to a gene; V was cut back by 4 bases and J by 6 bases. The CDR3 sequence is CASSAGTGDEKLFF. The DNA of the CDR3 is TGCGCCAGCAGCGCCGGGACAGGGGATGAAAAACTGTTTTTT.

The rearrangement links TRBV2 to TRBJ2-1; D uncertain. The germline CDR1 and CDR2 sequences are SNHLY and FYNNEI. The CDR3 has 12 residues. V dropped 6 bases and J dropped 3 bases, with 6 bases sitting between them. CDR3 nucleotides: TGTGCCAGCAGGGCAGACTACAATGAGCAGTTCTTC. This encodes CASRADYNEQFF.

The chain uses TRBV19 and TRBJ1-5, with D maybe TRBD1 (6 bases). Germline V gene data show CDR1 as LNHDA and CDR2 as SQIVND (reference sequence). Trimming left V 8 bases short and J 6 bases short, with 14 bases between. The CDR3 runs 13 residues. CDR3 nucleotide sequence: TGTGCCAGTGCGAACAGGGTCGGTCAGCCCCAGCATTTT. It specifies CASANRVGQPQHF.